The 17 T cell receptor beta chains given below trace back to one sample, sequenced in a study of chemoradiotherapy in HPV16-positive cancers. TCRdb keeps only in-frame clones here, not all; method: immunoSEQ multiplex PCR. The data contain about 5,400 clones, 85% of them singletons. Source: tumor tissue, taken from a patient who underwent chemoradiotherapy. These receptors were obtained from a human donor with HPV-associated anogenital cancer.

This clone was observed a few times. This chain uses TRBV7-2 with TRBJ1-4; D is perhaps TRBD1 (6 bases). This CDR3 is built from 15 residues. The V gene lost 5 bases and the J gene lost 4 bases, with 14 bases spanning the gap. CDR1 and CDR2 from the germline V gene are SGHTA and FQGNSA. The CDR3 DNA sequence: TGTGCCAGCAGCGCGAGCACAGGGATTAATGAAAAACTGTTTTTT. Translated: CASSASTGINEKLFF. The full variable domain, completed using reference TRBV7-2 and TRBJ1-4, is GAGVSQSPSNKVTEKGKDVELRCDPISGHTALYWYRQSLGQGLEFLIYFQGNSAPDKSGLPSDRFSAERTGGSVSTLTIQRTQQEDSAVYLCASSASTGINEKLFFGSGTQLSVL.

The chain employs TRBV6-5 and TRBJ1-1; tentatively, D is TRBD1 (5 bases). Trimming removed 1 base at V and 1 base at J, with 7 bases between. CDR3 length: 14 amino acids. Germline V lookup: CDR1 MNHEY, CDR2 SVGAGI. The CDR3 protein is CASSYLGGNTEAFF. Written as DNA, the CDR3 is TGTGCCAGCAGTTACTTGGGGGGGAACACTGAAGCTTTCTTT.

The rearrangement joins TRBV6-1 to TRBJ2-5; D not resolved. CDR1 and CDR2 from the germline V gene are MNHNS and SASEGT. Deletions cut 0 bases from V and 7 bases from J, with 12 bases between. The CDR3 spans 14 residues. The CDR3 DNA follows: TGTGCCAGCAGTGAAGCTTCAACCCGCGGGACCCAGTACTTC. Encoded protein: CASSEASTRGTQYF.

The rearrangement uses TRBV5-1 and TRBJ2-2, with 9 bases aligning to TRBD1. Germline V gene data show CDR1 as SGHRS and CDR2 as YFSETQ. This CDR3 is built from 16 residues. After removal of 4 bases from V and 6 bases from J, the junction contained 10 bases not matched to a gene. CDR3 nucleotide sequence: TGCGCCAGCAGCGGACGACAGGGGGTTTCGCCCGGGGAGCTGTTTTTT. Translated: CASSGRQGVSPGELFF. Filled out from reference TRBV5-1 and TRBJ2-2, the complete variable domain reads KAGVTQTPRYLIKTRGQQVTLSCSPISGHRSVSWYQQTPGQGLQFLFEYFSETQRNKGNFPGRFSGRQFSNSRSEMNVSTLELGDSALYLCASSGRQGVSPGELFFGEGSRLTVL.

CDR3 in amino acids: CASNYRQGSQPQHF. The CDR3 coding sequence is TGTGCCAGCAACTATAGACAGGGTTCACAGCCCCAGCATTTT. The chain combines TRBV27 with TRBJ1-5, with TRBD1 identical over 7 bases. Germline V gives CDR1 MNHEY, CDR2 SMNVEV (reference sequence). The CDR3 is 14 amino acids. V was pared by 7 bases and J by 7 bases, with 10 bases of the junction left unmatched.

This clone has a single count. The rearrangement joins TRBV5-1 to TRBJ1-1; D gene unclear. V gave up 3 bases and J gave up 5 bases, with 17 bases separating them. CDR3 length: 15 amino acids. Germline-derived CDR1 and CDR2 are SGHRS and YFSETQ. CDR3 sequence reads: CASSSLSAFGTEAFF. The CDR3 DNA reads TGCGCCAGCAGCTCACTGTCGGCGTTTGGGACTGAAGCTTTCTTT.

This chain joins TRBV4-2 and TRBJ2-2; D may correspond to TRBD1 or TRBD2 (7 bases each). This CDR3 is 16 amino acids long. The germline gives CDR1 LGHNA, CDR2 YNFKEQ. The germline V and J ends were trimmed by 5 bases and 3 bases, with 16 bases remaining between them. The CDR3 nucleotides are TGTGCCAGCAGCTTCCAGGGGGGGGCGCACACCGGGGAGCTGTTTTTT. It yields the protein CASSFQGGAHTGELFF.

This rearrangement joins TRBV15 to TRBJ2-7; TRBD2 is a possible D gene (6 bases). Germline CDR1 and CDR2: LNHNV and YYDKDF (reference sequence). The CDR3 sequence is 15 residues long. V was cut by 0 bases and J by 4 bases, with 13 bases left in between. The CDR3 here is CATSRDGLGLYEQYF. DNA of the CDR3: TGTGCCACCAGCAGAGATGGTCTGGGACTTTACGAGCAGTACTTC. The full variable domain, rest sourced from reference TRBV15 and TRBJ2-7, is DAMVIQNPRYQVTQFGKPVTLSCSQTLNHNVMYWYQQKSSQAPKLLFHYYDKDFNNEADTPDNFQSRRPNTSFCFLDIRSPGLGDTAMYLCATSRDGLGLYEQYFGPGTRLTVT.

CDR3 residues: CASSSGTSELETQYF. The CDR3 nucleotides are TGTGCCAGCAGCTCCGGGACTAGCGAGTTAGAGACCCAGTACTTC. This chain joins TRBV11-2 and TRBJ2-5, with 10 bases matching TRBD2. The V and J ends lost 4 bases and 4 bases, in that order; junction bases with no gene match: 6. Germline values: CDR1 SGHAT, CDR2 FQNNGV. This CDR3 is 15 amino acids long.

The chain is built from TRBV7-6 and TRBJ2-3; no firm D call. Deletions cut 5 bases from V and 5 bases from J, with 14 bases between. In germline, CDR1 is SGHVS, CDR2 FNYEAQ. There are 14 residues in the CDR3. CDR3 bases: TGTGCCAGCAGCCCCCATGGGGTGCAAGATACGCAGTATTTT. Its protein product is CASSPHGVQDTQYF.

The chain carries TRBV23-1 and TRBJ1-5; TRBD1 is a possible D gene (5 bases). TRBV23-1 is identified as an open reading frame with a role that is uncertain. CDR3 length: 14 amino acids. Trimming removed 3 bases at V and 6 bases at J, with 12 bases between. In nucleotides, the CDR3 is TGCGCCAGCAGTCATTCGGGGCCAGGTCAGCCCCAGCATTTT. As protein: CASSHSGPGQPQHF.

The CDR3 DNA sequence: TGTGCCAGTAGCGGCCGGATTTACTATGGCTACACCTTC. Its protein product is CASSGRIYYGYTF. This chain links TRBV19 with TRBJ1-2; D not certain. In germline, CDR1 is LNHDA, CDR2 SQIVND (reference sequence). This CDR3 spans 13 amino acids. Trimming left V 6 bases short and J 3 bases short, with 11 bases between.

This clone was seen just once. The chain has TRBV4-2 and TRBJ2-1; TRBD2 aligns across 13 bases. Per the germline V gene, CDR1 is LGHNA and CDR2 is YNFKEQ. J was trimmed by 9 bases and V by 2 bases; bases with no gene match: 10. This CDR3 has 17 residues. For the CDR3, the DNA is TGTGCCAGCAGCCAACTCGGGACTAGCGGGACACTGGGTGAGCAGTTCTTC. Translation gives CASSQLGTSGTLGEQFF.

V gene TRBV2 combines with J gene TRBJ2-3; D is unresolved. The CDR3 has 15 amino acids. CDR1 and CDR2 from the germline V gene are SNHLY and FYNNEI. V lost 5 bases, J lost 3 bases, and 15 bases lay in between. The CDR3 sequence is CASSQDVSRTDTQYF. CDR3 sequence (DNA): TGTGCCAGCAGTCAAGACGTATCCCGGACAGATACGCAGTATTTT.

The chain has TRBV18 and TRBJ2-7, with D perhaps being TRBD1 or TRBD2 (5 bases each). The CDR3 is made up of 15 amino acids. Germline-derived CDR1 and CDR2 are KGHSH and LQKENI. Trimming removed 2 bases from V and 0 bases from J, with 11 bases in between. The CDR3 spells CASSPSGTDSYEQYF. The CDR3 DNA is TGTGCCAGCTCACCATCCGGGACGGACTCCTACGAGCAGTACTTC.

V and J are TRBV28 and TRBJ1-2, with TRBD1 matching 10 bases. With 6 bases clipped from V and 0 bases from J, the junction kept 7 bases outside the gene matches. Germline values: CDR1 MDHEN, CDR2 SYDVKM. The CDR3 is made up of 16 amino acids. CDR3 sequence: CASSQTGGLANYGYTF. The CDR3, as DNA: TGTGCCAGCAGCCAGACAGGGGGCCTAGCTAACTATGGCTACACCTTC.

The chain employs TRBV11-3 and TRBJ1-1, with 7 nucleotides matching TRBD1. The CDR3 is 17 amino acids. Germline CDR1 is SGHNT and CDR2 is YENEEA. After removal of 6 bases from V and 0 bases from J, the junction contained 13 bases not matched to a gene. Written as DNA, the CDR3 is TGTGCCAGCAGGGGGATACAGGGGCCGAACATGAACACTGAAGCTTTCTTT. Translation: CASRGIQGPNMNTEAFF.